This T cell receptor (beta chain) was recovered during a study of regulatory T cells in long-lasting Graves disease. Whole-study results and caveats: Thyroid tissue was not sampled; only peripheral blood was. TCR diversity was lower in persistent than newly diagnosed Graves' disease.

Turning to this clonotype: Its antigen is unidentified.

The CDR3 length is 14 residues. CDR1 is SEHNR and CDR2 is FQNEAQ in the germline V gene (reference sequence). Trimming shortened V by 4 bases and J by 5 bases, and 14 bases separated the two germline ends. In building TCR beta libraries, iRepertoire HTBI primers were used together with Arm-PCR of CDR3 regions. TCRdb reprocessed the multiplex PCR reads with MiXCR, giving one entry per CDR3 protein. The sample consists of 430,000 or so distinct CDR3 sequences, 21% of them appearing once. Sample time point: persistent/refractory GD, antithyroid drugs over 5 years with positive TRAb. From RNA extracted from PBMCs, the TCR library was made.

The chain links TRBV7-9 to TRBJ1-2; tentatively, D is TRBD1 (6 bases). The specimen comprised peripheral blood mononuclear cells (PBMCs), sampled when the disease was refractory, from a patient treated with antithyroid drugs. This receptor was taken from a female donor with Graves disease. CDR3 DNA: TGTGCCAGCAGCTCCCCGGCAGGGGCTTATGGCTACACCTTC. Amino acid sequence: CASSSPAGAYGYTF.